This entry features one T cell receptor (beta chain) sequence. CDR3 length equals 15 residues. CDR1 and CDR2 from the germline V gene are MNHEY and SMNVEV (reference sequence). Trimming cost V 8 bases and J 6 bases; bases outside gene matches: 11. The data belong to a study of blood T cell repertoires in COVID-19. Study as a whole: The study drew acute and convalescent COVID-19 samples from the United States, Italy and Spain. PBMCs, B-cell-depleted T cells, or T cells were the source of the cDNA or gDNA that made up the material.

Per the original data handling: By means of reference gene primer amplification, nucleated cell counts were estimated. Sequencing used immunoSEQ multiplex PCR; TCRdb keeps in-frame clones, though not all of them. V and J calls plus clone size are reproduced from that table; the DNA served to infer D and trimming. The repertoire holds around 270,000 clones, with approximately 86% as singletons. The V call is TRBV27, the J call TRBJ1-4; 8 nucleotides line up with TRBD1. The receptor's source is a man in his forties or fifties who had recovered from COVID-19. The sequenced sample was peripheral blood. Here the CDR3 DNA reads TGTGCCAGCCGGACGACCCAGGGGGCTTATGAAAAACTGTTTTTT. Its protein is CASRTTQGAYEKLFF. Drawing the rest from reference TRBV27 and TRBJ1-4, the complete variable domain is EAQVTQNPRYLITVTGKKLTVTCSQNMNHEYMSWYRQDPGLGLRQIYYSMNVEVTDKGDVPEGYKVSRKEKRNFPLILESPSPNQTSLYFCASRTTQGAYEKLFFGSGTQLSVL.